Listed below are T cell receptor beta chains from one sample, sequenced in a study of T cell responses to AZD1222 COVID-19 vaccine. TCRdb keeps only in-frame clones here, not all; method: immunoSEQ multiplex PCR. The data contain 75,000 to 90,000 clones, more than 75% of them singletons. This sample comprised peripheral blood, obtained on day 0 of AZD1222 vaccination. All receptors derive from an adult in good health. CDR3s include the opening cysteine and the closing phenylalanine or tryptophan. A D gene is named only where the DNA matches it firmly. Only part of the rows carry a size: once, few, many, or a class if the clone is expanded.

d_call	j_call	clone_size	v_call	cdr3_nt	cdr3_aa
-	TRBJ1-4	-	TRBV2	TGTGCCAGCAGTGAAGCTAGGAGGGGTCGGGAAAAACTGTTTTTT	CASSEARRGREKLFF
-	TRBJ2-3	-	TRBV28	TGTGCCAGCAGTTTGAGAGCCGACACGCAGTATTTT	CASSLRADTQYF
TRBD1	TRBJ2-2	-	TRBV7-9	TGTGCCAGCAGCCGGCGCGGGACAGGGTACGGCGGGGAGCTGTTTTTT	CASSRRGTGYGGELFF
-	TRBJ1-2	once	TRBV19	TGTGCCAGTAGTATTGAATGGAGCTATGGCTACACCTTC	CASSIEWSYGYTF
TRBD1	TRBJ1-4	-	TRBV2	TGTGCCAGCACCCGAGCCGGGACAGATGGTGAAAAACTGTTTTTT	CASTRAGTDGEKLFF
-	TRBJ1-6	-	TRBV19	TGTGCCAGTAAACGGAAGGACAGTACTTCACCCCTCCACTTT	CASKRKDSTSPLHF
TRBD1	TRBJ2-2	-	TRBV27	TGTGCCAGCAGTTTAGATCCCCGACAGGGTAGAACCGGGGAGCTGTTTTTT	CASSLDPRQGRTGELFF
TRBD2	TRBJ2-7	-	TRBV28	TGTGCCAGCAGTACCCCCAGCGGGAGGGGTGGGTACGAGCAGTACTTC	CASSTPSGRGGYEQYF
TRBD2	TRBJ2-1	-	TRBV7-9	TGTGCCAGCAGCTTCCCGGGAGGCACCTACAATGAGCAGTTCTTC	CASSFPGGTYNEQFF
TRBD2	TRBJ2-7	once	TRBV9	TGTGCCAGCAGCCCCACGGGACTAGCTGATTCCGAGCAGTACTTC	CASSPTGLADSEQYF
-	TRBJ2-1	-	TRBV19	TGTGCCAGTAGTAAGCTGAGAGGGACCTACAATGAGCAGTTCTTC	CASSKLRGTYNEQFF
-	TRBJ2-2	-	TRBV6-6	TGTGCCAGCACTTACCGCACCGGGGAGCTGTTTTTT	CASTYRTGELFF
TRBD2	TRBJ2-7	-	TRBV7-8	TGTGCCAGCAGCCCACGGACTAGCGGGGGGGGCGTCGAGCAGTACTTC	CASSPRTSGGGVEQYF
TRBD1	TRBJ1-1	once	TRBV27	TGTGCCAGCAGTTCCCGACAGGGACTGAACACTGAAGCTTTCTTT	CASSSRQGLNTEAFF
-	TRBJ1-5	-	TRBV28	TGTGCCAGCAGTTCCCCGACAATTGGGCAGCCCCAGCATTTT	CASSSPTIGQPQHF
TRBD1	TRBJ2-1	-	TRBV3-1/TRBV3-2	TGTGCCAGCAGCCCCTGGACAGGTCAAAACAATGAGCAGTTCTTC	CASSPWTGQNNEQFF
-	TRBJ1-2	-	TRBV2	TGTGCCAGCAGAGATGGAGTCAGGGCCTTCTATGGCTACACCTTC	CASRDGVRAFYGYTF
-	TRBJ1-5	-	TRBV9	TGTGCCAGCAGCGTAACCGGAGATAGCAATCAGCCCCAGCATTTT	CASSVTGDSNQPQHF
-	TRBJ1-2	-	TRBV10-3	TGTGCCATCAGTGTCGACAGTAACTATGGCTACACCTTC	CAISVDSNYGYTF
-	TRBJ1-2	-	TRBV28	TGTGCCAGCACTACGGACTCAGCCTATGGCTACACCTTC	CASTTDSAYGYTF
-	TRBJ2-7	-	TRBV6-2/TRBV6-3	TGTGCCAGCAGTTACGGTACGCGTTTAAACTACGAGCAGTACTTC	CASSYGTRLNYEQYF
TRBD2	TRBJ2-5	-	TRBV27	TGTGCCAGCAGTAGACTAGCTGTGTACCAAGAGACCCAGTACTTC	CASSRLAVYQETQYF
-	TRBJ1-2	-	TRBV4-2	TGTGCCAGCAGCCAAGAGGGCCCGAGGGGAATAGGGGGCTACACCTTC	CASSQEGPRGIGGYTF
-	TRBJ1-2	-	TRBV20-1	TGCAGTGCTCCGGGCCGGTATGGCTACACCTTC	CSAPGRYGYTF
-	TRBJ1-2	-	TRBV9	TGTGCCAGCAGCGAAAGATCGGGGCACTATGGCTACACCTTC	CASSERSGHYGYTF
TRBD1	TRBJ1-4	-	TRBV19	TGTGCCAGTAGTGTCGACAGGGCCGGCAATGAAAAACTGTTTTTT	CASSVDRAGNEKLFF
TRBD1	TRBJ2-3	-	TRBV5-1	TGCGCCAGCAGCTTGGCGACAGGGGTTGGAGATACGCAGTATTTT	CASSLATGVGDTQYF
-	TRBJ2-7	-	TRBV7-3	TGTGCCAGCAGCTTGTCCCGGGGCCTTCTCTACGAGCAGTACTTC	CASSLSRGLLYEQYF
-	TRBJ1-1	-	TRBV6-5	TGTGCCAGCAGTTATTTTGGGAACACTGAAGCTTTCTTT	CASSYFGNTEAFF
TRBD1	TRBJ1-3	-	TRBV5-1	TGCGCCAGCAGCGGGACAGGGGTAAACACCATATATTTT	CASSGTGVNTIYF
TRBD1	TRBJ1-4	-	TRBV28	TGTGCCAGCAGCCTTGGTGTGGGACAGGGAGAAAAACTGTTTTTT	CASSLGVGQGEKLFF
-	TRBJ1-5	few	TRBV5-6	TGTGCCAGCAGCTTTATGGGTCGAGAGCCCCAGCATTTT	CASSFMGREPQHF
-	TRBJ2-6	-	TRBV3-1/TRBV3-2	TGTGCCAGCAGCCAAGCATCTGGGTCTGGGGCCAACGTCCTGACTTTC	CASSQASGSGANVLTF
TRBD2	TRBJ2-2	-	TRBV2	TGTGCCAGCAGTGTTATAGCGGGGGGGACCGGGGAGCTGTTTTTT	CASSVIAGGTGELFF
-	TRBJ1-1	-	TRBV7-2	TGTGCCAGCAGCTTTTTAACTGAAGCTTTCTTT	CASSFLTEAFF
TRBD1	TRBJ1-1	-	TRBV19	TGTGCCAGTAGTGCCGGGACAGGGGGCCGGGGCACTGAAGCTTTCTTT	CASSAGTGGRGTEAFF
TRBD2	TRBJ2-5	-	TRBV7-3	TGTGCCAGCAGCCGAGGACTAGGAGAGACCCAGTACTTC	CASSRGLGETQYF
-	TRBJ1-5	-	TRBV6-1	TGTGCCAGCAGTGAGCGGGAAGGGGGAACTTCTGGCAATCAGCCCCAGCATTTT	CASSEREGGTSGNQPQHF
TRBD2	TRBJ2-7	-	TRBV6-2/TRBV6-3	TGTGCCAGCAGCGCGACGGGGGGCTACGAGCAGTACTTC	CASSATGGYEQYF
-	TRBJ1-2	-	TRBV5-1	TGCGCCAGCAGCGTTGACGTAGACTATGGCTACACCTTC	CASSVDVDYGYTF
-	TRBJ2-7	-	TRBV27	TGTGCCAGCAGTTTATCCAGAAATCGGTTATACGAGCAGTACTTC	CASSLSRNRLYEQYF
-	TRBJ1-5	-	TRBV4-2	TGTGCCAGCAGCCAAGATGCCCTCAGGGTAAGGGGCAATCAGCCCCAGCATTTT	CASSQDALRVRGNQPQHF
-	TRBJ1-2	once	TRBV28	TGTGCCAGCAGTTTTTTTAACGCTAACTATGGCTACACCTTC	CASSFFNANYGYTF
TRBD2	TRBJ2-7	-	TRBV10-3	TGTGCCACCCAAGCGGGGGGGCTCCCCGAGCAGTACTTC	CATQAGGLPEQYF
-	TRBJ2-3	once	TRBV7-2	TGTGCCAGCAGCCAGACCTATGGGGTTACGCAGTATTTT	CASSQTYGVTQYF
-	TRBJ1-4	-	TRBV27	TGTGCCAGCAGTTTAATCTCTTTGTGGGGGGCAACTAATGAAAAACTGTTTTTT	CASSLISLWGATNEKLFF
-	TRBJ1-1	-	TRBV2	TGTGCCAGCAGTAAACGGGAGCCGAACACTGAAGCTTTCTTT	CASSKREPNTEAFF
TRBD2	TRBJ2-3	-	TRBV7-3	TGTGCCAGCAGCTTAAGGAGACTAGCGGGGGTGACTAGCACAGATACGCAGTATTTT	CASSLRRLAGVTSTDTQYF
-	TRBJ1-1	-	TRBV30	TGTGCCTGGAGTGTCTACAGGCGGAGGACTGAAGCTTTCTTT	CAWSVYRRRTEAFF
TRBD2	TRBJ2-7	-	TRBV9	TGTGCCAGCAGCGTAGCTTTCCTAGCGGGCCTGAACGAGCAGTACTTC	CASSVAFLAGLNEQYF
-	TRBJ2-3	-	TRBV12-5	TGTGCTAGTGTGGGGACAACAGATACGCAGTATTTT	CASVGTTDTQYF
-	TRBJ1-3	-	TRBV28	TGTGCCAGCAGTCCTCCCACCAGGGAACCTGACTCTGGAAACACCATATATTTT	CASSPPTREPDSGNTIYF
-	TRBJ2-7	-	TRBV30	TGTGCCTGGAGTGGGGGTAATTCCTACGAGCAGTACTTC	CAWSGGNSYEQYF
TRBD2	TRBJ2-7	few	TRBV5-1	TGCGCCAGCAGCTTGGCCCTAGCGGGGTACGAGCAGTACTTC	CASSLALAGYEQYF
-	TRBJ2-7	-	TRBV3-1/TRBV3-2	TGTGCCAGCAGCCTTGGCGGGACAGCCTACGAGCAGTACTTC	CASSLGGTAYEQYF
TRBD1	TRBJ1-3	-	TRBV6-2/TRBV6-3	TGTGCCAGCAGTGGCCGGACAGGGTCTGGAAACACCATATATTTT	CASSGRTGSGNTIYF
-	TRBJ2-7	-	TRBV7-8	TGTGCCAGCAGCTTAGTATCAGCGTCCTACGAGCAGTACTTC	CASSLVSASYEQYF
-	TRBJ1-1	-	TRBV6-5	TGTGCCAGCAGCTATTGGGGGGATCCAACGACTGAAGCTTTCTTT	CASSYWGDPTTEAFF
TRBD1	TRBJ1-2	-	TRBV4-2	TGTGCCAGCAGCCACCAAGACAGGGCTCGAGCTAACTATGGCTACACCTTC	CASSHQDRARANYGYTF